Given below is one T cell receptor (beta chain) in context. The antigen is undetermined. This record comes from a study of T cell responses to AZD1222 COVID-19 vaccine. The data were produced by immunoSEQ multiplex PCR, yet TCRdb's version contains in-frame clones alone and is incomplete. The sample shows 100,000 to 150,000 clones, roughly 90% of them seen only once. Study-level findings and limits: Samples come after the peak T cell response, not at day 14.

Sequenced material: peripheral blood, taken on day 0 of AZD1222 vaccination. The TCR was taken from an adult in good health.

The CDR3 loop is CATSESGLRNQPQHF. The CDR3 nucleotides are TGTGCCACCAGTGAGTCGGGACTGCGCAATCAGCCCCAGCATTTT. This rearrangement joins TRBV24-1 to TRBJ1-5; maybe TRBD1 (5 bases). The CDR3 runs 15 residues. Germline values: CDR1 KGHDR, CDR2 SFDVKD. The ends were cut back, 4 bases at V and 2 bases at J, with 11 bases in the middle.